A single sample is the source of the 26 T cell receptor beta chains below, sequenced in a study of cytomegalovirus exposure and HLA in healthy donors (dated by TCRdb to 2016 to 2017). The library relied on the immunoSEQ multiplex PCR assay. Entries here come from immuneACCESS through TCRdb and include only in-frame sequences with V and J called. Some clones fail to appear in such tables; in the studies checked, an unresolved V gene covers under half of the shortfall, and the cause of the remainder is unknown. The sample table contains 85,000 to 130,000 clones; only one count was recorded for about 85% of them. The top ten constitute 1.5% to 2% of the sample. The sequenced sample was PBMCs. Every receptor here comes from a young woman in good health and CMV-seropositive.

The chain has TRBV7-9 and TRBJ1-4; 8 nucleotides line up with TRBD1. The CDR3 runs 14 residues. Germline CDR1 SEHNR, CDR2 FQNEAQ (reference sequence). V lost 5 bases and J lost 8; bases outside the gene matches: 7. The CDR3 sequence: CASSRGQGWEKLFF. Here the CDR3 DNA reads TGTGCCAGCAGCCGAGGACAGGGATGGGAAAAACTGTTTTTT.

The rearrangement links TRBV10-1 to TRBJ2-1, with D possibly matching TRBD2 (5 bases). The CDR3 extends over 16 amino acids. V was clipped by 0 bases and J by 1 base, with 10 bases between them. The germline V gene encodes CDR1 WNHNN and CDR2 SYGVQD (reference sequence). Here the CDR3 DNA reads TGCGCCAGCAGTGAGTCCGGGTCGGGATCCTACAATGAGCAGTTCTTC. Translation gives CASSESGSGSYNEQFF.

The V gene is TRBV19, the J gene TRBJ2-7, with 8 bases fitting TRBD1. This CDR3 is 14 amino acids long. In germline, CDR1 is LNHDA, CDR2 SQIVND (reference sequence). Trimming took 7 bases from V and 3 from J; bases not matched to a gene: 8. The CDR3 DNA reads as TGTGCCAGTATGAGGGGAACAGGGGGCTACGAGCAGTACTTC. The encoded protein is CASMRGTGGYEQYF. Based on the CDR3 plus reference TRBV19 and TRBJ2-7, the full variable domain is DGGITQSPKYLFRKEGQNVTLSCEQNLNHDAMYWYRQDPGQGLRLIYYSQIVNDFQKGDIAEGYSVSREKKESFPLTVTSAQKNPTAFYLCASMRGTGGYEQYFGPGTRLTVT.

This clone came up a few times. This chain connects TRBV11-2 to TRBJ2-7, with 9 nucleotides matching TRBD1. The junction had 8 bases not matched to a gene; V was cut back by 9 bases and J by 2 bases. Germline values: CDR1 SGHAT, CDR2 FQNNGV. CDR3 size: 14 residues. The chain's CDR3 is CASTSGTGTYEQYF. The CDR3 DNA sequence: TGTGCCAGTACATCTGGGACAGGGACCTACGAGCAGTACTTC.

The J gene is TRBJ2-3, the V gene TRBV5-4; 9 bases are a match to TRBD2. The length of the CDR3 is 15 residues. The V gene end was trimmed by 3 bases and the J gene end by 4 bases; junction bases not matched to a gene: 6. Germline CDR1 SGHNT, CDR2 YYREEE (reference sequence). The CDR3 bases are TGTGCCAGCAGCTCTCCGGGACTAGCCCCAGATACGCAGTATTTT. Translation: CASSSPGLAPDTQYF. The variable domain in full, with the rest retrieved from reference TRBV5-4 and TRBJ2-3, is ETGVTQSPTHLIKTRGQQVTLRCSSQSGHNTVSWYQQALGQGPQFIFQYYREEENGRGNFPPRFSGLQFPNYSSELNVNALELDDSALYLCASSSPGLAPDTQYFGPGTRLTVL.

The CDR3 bases are TGTGCCAGCAGCTTCGCAAAACTCGGTTTCGACACTGAAGCTTTCTTT. Protein product: CASSFAKLGFDTEAFF. The V and J genes are TRBV13 and TRBJ1-1; D is unclear. V was pared by 3 bases and J by 3 bases, with 17 bases between. The CDR3 spans 16 residues. The germline gives CDR1 PRHDT, CDR2 FYEKMQ (reference sequence). The entire variable domain, with the rest obtained from reference TRBV13 and TRBJ1-1, is as follows: AAGVIQSPRHLIKEKRETATLKCYPIPRHDTVYWYQQGPGQDPQFLISFYEKMQSDKGSIPDRFSAQQFSDYHSELNMSSLELGDSALYFCASSFAKLGFDTEAFFGQGTRLTVV.

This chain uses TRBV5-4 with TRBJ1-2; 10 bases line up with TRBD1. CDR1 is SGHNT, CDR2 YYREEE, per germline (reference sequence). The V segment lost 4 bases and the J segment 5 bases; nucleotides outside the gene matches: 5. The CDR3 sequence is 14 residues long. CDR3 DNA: TGTGCCAGCAGCGCCGGGACAGGGGCTTATGGCTACACCTTC. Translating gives CASSAGTGAYGYTF.

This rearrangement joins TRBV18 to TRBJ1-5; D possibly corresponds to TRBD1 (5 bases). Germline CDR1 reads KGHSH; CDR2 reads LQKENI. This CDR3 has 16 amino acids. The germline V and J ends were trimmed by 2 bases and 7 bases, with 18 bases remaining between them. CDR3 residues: CASSPSRTLAEQPQHF. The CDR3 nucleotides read TGTGCCAGCTCACCATCGAGGACATTAGCAGAACAGCCCCAGCATTTT.

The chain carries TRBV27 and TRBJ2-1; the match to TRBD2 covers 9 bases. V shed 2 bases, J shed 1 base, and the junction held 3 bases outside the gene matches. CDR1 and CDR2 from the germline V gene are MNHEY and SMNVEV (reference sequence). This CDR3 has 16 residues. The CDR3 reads CASSLDSGGSYNEQFF. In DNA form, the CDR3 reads TGTGCCAGCAGTTTAGATAGCGGGGGATCCTACAATGAGCAGTTCTTC.

As DNA, the CDR3 is TGTGCCAGCAGAGCAGACGGGGGGTCCGCAGATACGCAGTATTTT. It encodes CASRADGGSADTQYF. The chain links TRBV6-4 to TRBJ2-3, with 7 bases that match TRBD2. CDR3 size: 15 residues. The germline V gene encodes CDR1 MRHNA and CDR2 SNTAGT. V dropped 6 bases and J dropped 4; count of bases not matched to a gene: 10.

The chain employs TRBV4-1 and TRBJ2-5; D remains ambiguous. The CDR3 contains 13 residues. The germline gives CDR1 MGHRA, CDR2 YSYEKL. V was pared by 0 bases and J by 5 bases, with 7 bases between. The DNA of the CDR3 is TGCGCCAGCAGCCAAGAACCGAGGGAGACCCAGTACTTC. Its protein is CASSQEPRETQYF.

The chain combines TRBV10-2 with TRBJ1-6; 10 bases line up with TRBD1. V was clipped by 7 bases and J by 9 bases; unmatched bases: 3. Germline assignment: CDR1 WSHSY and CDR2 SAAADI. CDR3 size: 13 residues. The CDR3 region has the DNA TGCGCCAGCATTGGGGACAGGGGTTCACCCCTCCACTTT. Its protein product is CASIGDRGSPLHF.

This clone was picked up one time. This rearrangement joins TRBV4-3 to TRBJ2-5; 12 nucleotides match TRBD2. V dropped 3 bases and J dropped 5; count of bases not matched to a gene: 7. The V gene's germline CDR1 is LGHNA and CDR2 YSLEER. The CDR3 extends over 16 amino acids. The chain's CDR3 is CASSQSASGGAETQYF. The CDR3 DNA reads TGCGCCAGCAGCCAGAGCGCTAGCGGGGGGGCGGAGACCCAGTACTTC.

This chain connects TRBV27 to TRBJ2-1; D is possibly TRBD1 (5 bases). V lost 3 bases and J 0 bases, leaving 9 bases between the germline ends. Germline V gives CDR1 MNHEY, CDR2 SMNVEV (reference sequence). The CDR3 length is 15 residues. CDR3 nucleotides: TGTGCCAGCAGTTTGACAGCGAGCTCCTACAATGAGCAGTTCTTC. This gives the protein CASSLTASSYNEQFF.

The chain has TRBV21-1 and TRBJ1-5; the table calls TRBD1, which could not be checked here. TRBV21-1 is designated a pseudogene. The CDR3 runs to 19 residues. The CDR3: CASSNNPKVGTGVCQPQHF. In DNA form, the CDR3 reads TGTGCCAGCAGCAACAACCCCAAGGTAGGGACAGGTGTATGTCAGCCCCAGCATTTT.

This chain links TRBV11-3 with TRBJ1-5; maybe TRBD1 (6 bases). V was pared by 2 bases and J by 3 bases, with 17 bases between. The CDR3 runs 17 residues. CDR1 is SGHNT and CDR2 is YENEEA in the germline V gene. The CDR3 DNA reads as TGTGCCAGCAGCTTATGGGACAACGTTTTGCTCAATCAGCCCCAGCATTTT. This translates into CASSLWDNVLLNQPQHF.

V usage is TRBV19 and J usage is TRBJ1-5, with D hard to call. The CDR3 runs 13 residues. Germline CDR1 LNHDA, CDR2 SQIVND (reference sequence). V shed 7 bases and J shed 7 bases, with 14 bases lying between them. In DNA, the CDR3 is TGTGCCAGTACCCGGGGTAGGGAGCAGCCCCAGCATTTT. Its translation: CASTRGREQPQHF. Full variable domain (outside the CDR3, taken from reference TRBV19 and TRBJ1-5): DGGITQSPKYLFRKEGQNVTLSCEQNLNHDAMYWYRQDPGQGLRLIYYSQIVNDFQKGDIAEGYSVSREKKESFPLTVTSAQKNPTAFYLCASTRGREQPQHFGDGTRLSIL.

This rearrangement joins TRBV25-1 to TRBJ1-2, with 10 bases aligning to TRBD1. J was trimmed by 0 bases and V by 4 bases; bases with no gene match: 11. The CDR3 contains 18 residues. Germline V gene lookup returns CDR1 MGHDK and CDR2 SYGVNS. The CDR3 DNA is TGTGCCAGCAGTGGAACGACAGGGGGCCCGCATTCTAACTATGGCTACACCTTC. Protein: CASSGTTGGPHSNYGYTF.

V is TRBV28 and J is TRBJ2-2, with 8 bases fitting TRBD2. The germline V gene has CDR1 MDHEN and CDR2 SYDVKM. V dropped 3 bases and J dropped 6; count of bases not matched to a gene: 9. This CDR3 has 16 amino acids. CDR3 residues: CASSLTGLAGPGELFF. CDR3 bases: TGTGCCAGCAGTTTGACAGGACTAGCAGGACCCGGGGAGCTGTTTTTT.

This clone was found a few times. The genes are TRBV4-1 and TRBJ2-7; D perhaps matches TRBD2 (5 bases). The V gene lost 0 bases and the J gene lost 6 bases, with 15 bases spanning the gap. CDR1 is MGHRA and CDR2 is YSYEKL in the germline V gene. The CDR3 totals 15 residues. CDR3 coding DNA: TGCGCCAGCAGCCAAGACACCCTTACTAGGCGCGAGCAGTACTTC. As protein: CASSQDTLTRREQYF.

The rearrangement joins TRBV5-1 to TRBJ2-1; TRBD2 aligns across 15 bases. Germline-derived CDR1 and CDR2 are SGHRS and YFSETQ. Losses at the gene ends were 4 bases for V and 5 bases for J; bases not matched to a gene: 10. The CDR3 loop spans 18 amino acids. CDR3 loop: CASSPTGLAGGRHNEQFF. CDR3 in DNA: TGCGCCAGCAGCCCTACAGGACTAGCGGGGGGGCGCCACAATGAGCAGTTCTTC. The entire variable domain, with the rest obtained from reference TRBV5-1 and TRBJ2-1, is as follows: KAGVTQTPRYLIKTRGQQVTLSCSPISGHRSVSWYQQTPGQGLQFLFEYFSETQRNKGNFPGRFSGRQFSNSRSEMNVSTLELGDSALYLCASSPTGLAGGRHNEQFFGPGTRLTVL.

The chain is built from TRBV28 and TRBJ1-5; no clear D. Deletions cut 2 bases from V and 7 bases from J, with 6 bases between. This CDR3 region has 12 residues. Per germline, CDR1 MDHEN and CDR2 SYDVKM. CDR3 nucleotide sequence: TGTGCCAGCAGTTTACCCGGGCAGCCCCAGCATTTT. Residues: CASSLPGQPQHF.

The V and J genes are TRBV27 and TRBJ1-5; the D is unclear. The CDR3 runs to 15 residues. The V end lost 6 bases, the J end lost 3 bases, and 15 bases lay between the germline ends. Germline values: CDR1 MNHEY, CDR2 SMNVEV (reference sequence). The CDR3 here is CASRLGSGNNQPQHF. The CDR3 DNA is TGTGCCAGCAGACTAGGGAGTGGAAACAATCAGCCCCAGCATTTT.

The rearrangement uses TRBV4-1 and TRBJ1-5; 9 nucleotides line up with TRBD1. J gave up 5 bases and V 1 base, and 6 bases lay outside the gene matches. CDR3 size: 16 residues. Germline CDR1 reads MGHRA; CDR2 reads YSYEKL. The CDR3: CASSQGGQGSDQPQHF. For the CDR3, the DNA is TGCGCCAGCAGCCAAGGGGGACAGGGTTCCGATCAGCCCCAGCATTTT.

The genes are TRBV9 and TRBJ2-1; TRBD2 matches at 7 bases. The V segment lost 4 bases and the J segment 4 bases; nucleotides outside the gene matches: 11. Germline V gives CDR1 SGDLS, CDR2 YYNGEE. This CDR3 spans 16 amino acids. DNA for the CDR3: TGTGCCAGCAGCCCCAGGTGGCGGGGGAATTACAATGAGCAGTTCTTC. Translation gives CASSPRWRGNYNEQFF.

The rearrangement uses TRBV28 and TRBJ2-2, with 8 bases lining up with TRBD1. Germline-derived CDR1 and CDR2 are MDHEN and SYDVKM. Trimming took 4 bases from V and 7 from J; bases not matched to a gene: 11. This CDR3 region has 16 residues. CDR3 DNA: TGTGCCAGCAGTTCACCCCGCAGGGGGCTCAGCGGGGAGCTGTTTTTT. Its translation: CASSSPRRGLSGELFF.